The 17 T cell receptor beta chains presented below share a single source sample, sequenced in a study of T cell responses to AZD1222 COVID-19 vaccine. Sequencing used immunoSEQ multiplex PCR; TCRdb keeps in-frame clones, though not all of them. The profile shows around 28,000 clones, around 90% of them singletons. The sequenced sample was peripheral blood, obtained on day 0 of AZD1222 vaccination. These TCRs come from an adult in good health.

This chain links TRBV10-1 with TRBJ2-2; 10 nucleotides agree with TRBD2. Germline V CDR1 and CDR2: WNHNN, SYGVQD (reference sequence). After removal of 5 bases from V and 4 bases from J, the junction contained 7 bases not matched to a gene. CDR3 size: 16 residues. As DNA, the CDR3 is TGCGCCAGCAGTCGGAGCGGGAGGGCCCGCACCGGGGAGCTGTTTTTT. Translation gives CASSRSGRARTGELFF.

V is TRBV5-1 and J is TRBJ2-7; tentative D call: TRBD2 (5 bases). CDR3 length equals 14 residues. The V gene lost 2 bases and the J gene lost 6 bases, with 15 bases spanning the gap. From germline, CDR1 is SGHRS and CDR2 YFSETQ. This CDR3 reads CASSFSGNGFEQYF. For the CDR3, the DNA is TGCGCCAGCAGCTTTTCCGGGAATGGTTTCGAGCAGTACTTC.

This clone was recorded once. V gene TRBV2 combines with J gene TRBJ1-5, with D tentatively TRBD1 (6 bases). The CDR3 is 14 residues long. V lost 6 bases and J lost 0, with 9 bases in between. Germline CDR1 reads SNHLY; CDR2 reads FYNNEI. The CDR3 here is CASSWDNSNQPQHF. The CDR3 DNA is TGTGCCAGCAGCTGGGACAATAGCAATCAGCCCCAGCATTTT.

This chain joins TRBV5-3 and TRBJ2-1, with 7 bases matching TRBD2. TRBV5-3 is known as an ORF, though its function is uncertain. J gave up 6 bases and V 3 bases, and 15 bases lay outside the gene matches. CDR3 length: 17 residues. CDR3 region: CARSSVPLASVCNEQFF. Here the CDR3 DNA reads TGTGCCAGAAGCTCGGTCCCACTAGCGTCTGTCTGCAATGAGCAGTTCTTC.

The chain couples TRBV19 to TRBJ1-1; no firm D call. CDR3 length: 15 residues. Between the trimmed V and J ends, which lost 2 bases and 4 bases, there was a span of 14 bases. Germline V CDR1 and CDR2: LNHDA, SQIVND (reference sequence). In nucleotides, the CDR3 is TGTGCCAGTAGTATAATCCCGGGGATAGGCACTGAAGCTTTCTTT. Amino acids: CASSIIPGIGTEAFF.

The chain couples TRBV27 to TRBJ1-4, with 9 bases lining up with TRBD1. Germline values: CDR1 MNHEY, CDR2 SMNVEV (reference sequence). The CDR3 has 16 residues. V was pared by 0 bases and J by 5 bases, with 4 bases of the junction left unmatched. For the CDR3, the DNA is TGTGCCAGCAGTTTATCGGGAGGGACAGGGAATGAAAAACTGTTTTTT. Encoded protein: CASSLSGGTGNEKLFF.

This rearrangement joins TRBV2 to TRBJ1-4, with 8 nucleotides matching TRBD1. The CDR3 totals 16 residues. Looked up from germline, CDR1 is SNHLY and CDR2 is FYNNEI. V dropped 7 bases and J dropped 0; count of bases not matched to a gene: 7. CDR3 DNA sequence: TGTGCCAGCAACCCGGACAGGGCCGCAACTAATGAAAAACTGTTTTTT. It codes for CASNPDRAATNEKLFF.

V and J are TRBV5-1 and TRBJ1-2, with 11 bases that match TRBD1. V was clipped by 4 bases and J by 7 bases; unmatched bases: 9. Germline V gene lookup returns CDR1 SGHRS and CDR2 YFSETQ. This CDR3 has 15 residues. The CDR3 reads CASSGEGQGVSGYTF. Written as DNA, the CDR3 is TGCGCCAGCAGCGGGGAGGGACAGGGGGTGTCTGGCTACACCTTC.

This clone was seen a single time. The rearrangement links TRBV30 to TRBJ1-1; tentative D call: TRBD1 (6 bases). Per germline, CDR1 GTSNPN and CDR2 SVGIG (reference sequence). With 4 bases removed from V and 8 bases from J, the gap between germline ends came to 20 bases. The CDR3 contains 14 residues. The CDR3 DNA reads as TGTGCCTGGACCCCCCTTTGGGACACCGAGGAAGCTTTCTTT. Protein sequence: CAWTPLWDTEEAFF.

The chain uses TRBV20-1 and TRBJ1-5; D call uncertain. Trimming pared 3 bases from V and 4 bases from J, leaving 16 bases between. The germline CDR1 and CDR2 sequences are DFQATT and SNEGSKA (reference sequence). The CDR3 covers 15 residues. CDR3 in amino acids: CSASRTGSLNQPQHF. CDR3 DNA sequence: TGCAGTGCTAGTCGCACCGGGTCCTTAAATCAGCCCCAGCATTTT.

The chain employs TRBV6-5 and TRBJ1-4, with unresolved D. CDR3 length: 12 amino acids. Germline CDR1 MNHEY, CDR2 SVGAGI. V lost 7 bases and J lost 3, with 6 bases in between. CDR3 in DNA: TGTGCCAGCAAACGTCCTAATGAAAAACTGTTTTTT. Its protein product is CASKRPNEKLFF.

V and J are TRBV29-1 and TRBJ1-1; D is uncertain. The V gene's germline CDR1 is SQVTM and CDR2 ANQGSEA. V shed 5 bases and J shed 3 bases, with 7 bases lying between them. CDR3 length: 11 amino acids. CDR3 region: CSVRLYTEAFF. The CDR3 nucleotides read TGCAGCGTTCGACTGTACACTGAAGCTTTCTTT. Variable domain in full (rest from reference TRBV29-1 and TRBJ1-1): SAVISQKPSRDICQRGTSLTIQCQVDSQVTMMFWYRQQPGQSLTLIATANQGSEATYESGFVIDKFPISRPNLTFSTLTVSNMSPEDSSIYLCSVRLYTEAFFGQGTRLTVV.

The rearrangement links TRBV19 to TRBJ2-3, with 7 bases identical to TRBD2. The V gene end was trimmed by 4 bases and the J gene end by 0 bases; junction bases not matched to a gene: 7. This CDR3 contains 16 residues. In germline, CDR1 is LNHDA, CDR2 SQIVND (reference sequence). As DNA, the CDR3 is TGTGCCAGTAGTAACCTACCTAGCGGCAGCACAGATACGCAGTATTTT. It specifies CASSNLPSGSTDTQYF.

The J gene is TRBJ1-6, the V gene TRBV24-1, with TRBD1 identical over 10 bases. Trimming took 5 bases from V and 10 from J; bases not matched to a gene: 13. Germline-derived CDR1 and CDR2 are KGHDR and SFDVKD. This CDR3 spans 17 amino acids. The CDR3 loop reads CATSVPKRDRGDSPLHF. CDR3 sequence (DNA): TGTGCCACCAGTGTCCCAAAACGGGACAGGGGAGACTCACCCCTCCACTTT.

This clone came up once. This chain uses TRBV6-5 with TRBJ1-2; TRBD1 is a possible D gene (6 bases). The CDR3 is 15 residues long. Trimming cost V 2 bases and J 0 bases, with 10 bases left between them. Germline CDR1 and CDR2: MNHEY and SVGAGI. This CDR3 is CASSYMDRSNYGYTF. Here the CDR3 DNA reads TGTGCCAGCAGTTACATGGACAGATCTAACTATGGCTACACCTTC.

The chain is built from TRBV28 and TRBJ2-7, with D unresolved. Between the trimmed V and J ends, which lost 3 bases and 2 bases, there was a span of 14 bases. The V gene's germline CDR1 is MDHEN and CDR2 SYDVKM. The CDR3 totals 15 residues. Here the CDR3 reads CASSLPGSTPYEQYF. The CDR3 DNA is TGTGCCAGCAGTTTGCCGGGCTCAACCCCCTACGAGCAGTACTTC.

The chain combines TRBV11-3 with TRBJ2-7; weak D call: TRBD1 (5 bases). Trimming cost V 8 bases and J 3 bases, with 29 bases left between them. Per germline, CDR1 SGHNT and CDR2 YENEEA. The CDR3 contains 18 residues. CDR3: CASFSTTPRQGKVYEQYF. Written as DNA, the CDR3 is TGTGCCAGCTTCTCAACTACCCCTCGGCAGGGAAAGGTCTACGAGCAGTACTTC. Based on the CDR3 plus reference TRBV11-3 and TRBJ2-7, the full variable domain is EAGVVQSPRYKIIEKKQPVAFWCNPISGHNTLYWYLQNLGQGPELLIRYENEEAVDDSQLPKDRFSAERLKGVDSTLKIQPAELGDSAVYLCASFSTTPRQGKVYEQYFGPGTRLTVT.